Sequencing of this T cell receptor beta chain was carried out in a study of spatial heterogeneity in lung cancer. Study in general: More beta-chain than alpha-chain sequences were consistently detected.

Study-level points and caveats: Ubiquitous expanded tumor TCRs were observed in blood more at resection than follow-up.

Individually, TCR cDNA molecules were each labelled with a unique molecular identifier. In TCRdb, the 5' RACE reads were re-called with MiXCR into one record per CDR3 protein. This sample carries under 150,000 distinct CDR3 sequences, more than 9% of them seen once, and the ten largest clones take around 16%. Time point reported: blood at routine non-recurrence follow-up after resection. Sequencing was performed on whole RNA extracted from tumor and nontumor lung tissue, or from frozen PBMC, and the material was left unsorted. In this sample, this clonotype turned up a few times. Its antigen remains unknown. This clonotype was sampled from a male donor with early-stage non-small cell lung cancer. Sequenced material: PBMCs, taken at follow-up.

The CDR3 sequence is CASRAGTGAGNTIYF. CDR3 nucleotide sequence: TGTGCCAGCAGAGCCGGTACAGGGGCTGGAAACACCATATATTTT. The chain is built from TRBV21-1 and TRBJ1-3; the tabulated D call, TRBD1, remains unverified against the DNA. TRBV21-1 is annotated as a pseudogene. The CDR3 extends over 15 amino acids.